The text below deals with one T cell receptor (beta chain). No antigen is known for it. Preparation of the TCRbeta library used unique molecular identifiers. TCRdb re-derived calls from the PCR reads in MiXCR, one entry per CDR3 protein. The table shows about 580,000 distinct CDR3 sequences, with 23% occurring only once. These data come from a study of T-cell reconstitution after alpha-beta-depleted transplantation in children. Study-wide results and limits: Expanded graft clones, several hundred of them, were reportedly the source of alpha-beta T cells about two months after transplant. By one year post-transplant, T-cell counts and diversity largely arose from T cells that were newly produced.

Trimming removed 9 bases at V and 0 bases at J, with 13 bases between. CDR1 is LNHDA, CDR2 SQIVND, per germline (reference sequence). CDR3 length equals 14 residues. The TCR was taken from a boy in the first two years of life who had a stem cell transplant for acute myeloid leukemia, so the T cells may come from the graft donor. The chain employs TRBV19 and TRBJ2-3, with D possibly being TRBD1 (5 bases). The sequenced sample was PBMCs, mostly from graft donor cells, obtained 360 days after TCRalphabeta/CD19-depleted stem cell transplant. The DNA of the CDR3 is TGTGCCAGCAGGAAAACAGGTAGCACAGATACGCAGTATTTT. Its protein is CASRKTGSTDTQYF.